This T cell receptor (beta chain) was profiled in a study of beta chain features in type 1 diabetes. The germline gives CDR1 SQVTM, CDR2 ANQGSEA. The CDR3 is 14 residues long. Trimming removed 4 bases from V and 5 bases from J, with 17 bases in between. This clone came up a few times. Its antigen is still unknown. Isolated RNA was reverse transcribed in full, so expressed TCRB transcripts were sequenced. Clones were read by immunoSEQ multiplex PCR, and TCRdb kept only the in-frame ones, dropping some. The sample records some 200,000 clones, 9.5% to 13% being singletons. The study, taken as a whole, reports: All four CD4+ subsets from Type 1 diabetes patients carried moderately but significantly shorter TCRB CDR3s. When VDJ junctions were examined, type 1 diabetes patients showed fewer insertions and more deletions.

The genes are TRBV29-1 and TRBJ2-5; D is unclear. The sequenced sample consisted of central memory CD4+ T cells from blood. This TCR was recovered from a man between 18 and 29 years old in good health. This chain's CDR3 is CSVVGKNPRETQYF. The CDR3 DNA is TGCAGCGTTGTAGGAAAGAACCCCCGGGAGACCCAGTACTTC.